This T cell receptor beta chain is from a study of OX40 agonist ivuxolimab in advanced cancers. Across the study: Patients undergoing dose escalation presented with hepatocellular carcinoma, melanoma, renal cell or head and neck cancer. One patient with hepatocellular carcinoma and two with cutaneous melanoma, three in all, had partial responses.

This clone was counted a few times. As yet, its antigen is unknown. General study points: CD4+ and CD8+ blood T cells expanded clonally by week 6 at 0.1 to 3.0 mg/kg.

The germline gives CDR1 MGHRA, CDR2 YSYEKL. Trimming took 0 bases from V and 10 from J, leaving 11 bases between them. This CDR3 has 13 amino acids. Data came from immunoSEQ multiplex PCR; TCRdb stores just in-frame clones and leaves some out. The sample yields fewer than 25,000 clones, about 80% seen once. The rearrangement uses TRBV4-1 and TRBJ2-3; D gene uncertain. The sample was CD4+ or CD8+ T cells sorted from blood, taken in a trial of the OX40 agonist ivuxolimab. The receptor's source is an adult with an advanced solid tumor such as melanoma, head and neck, liver or kidney cancer. CDR3: CASSQDSGDPQYF. The CDR3 DNA sequence: TGCGCCAGCAGCCAAGATTCCGGAGACCCGCAGTATTTT.